This T cell receptor (beta chain) originates from a study of naive and memory T cell subsets. Study conclusions and caveats: A few larger clonotypes appeared in naive repertoires, especially CD8, possibly memory cells re-expressing CD45RA.

This CDR3 spans 17 amino acids. V shed 5 bases and J shed 3 bases, with 22 bases lying between them. The germline CDR1 and CDR2 sequences are LNHDA and SQIVND (reference sequence). This clonotype was counted between two and nine times. No antigen is known for it. An equimolar mix of two oligonucleotides served as the beta constant-region primer for TRBC1 and TRBC2. The ligated cDNA underwent four PCR rounds using SP2 and nested alpha and beta constant-region primers. TCRdb redid the calling of the UMI-ligation and nested PCR reads with MiXCR, one entry per CDR3 protein. The sample yields about 90,000 distinct CDR3 sequences, over 9% seen once.

The rearrangement links TRBV19 to TRBJ1-1; D is ambiguous. This clonotype originated in a human donor in good health. Sequencing was done on a sample of naive CD4+ T cells from blood. CDR3 amino acids: CASSLRTPNPRDTEAFF. CDR3 DNA sequence: TGTGCCAGTAGTCTCCGGACCCCGAATCCAAGGGACACTGAAGCTTTCTTT.